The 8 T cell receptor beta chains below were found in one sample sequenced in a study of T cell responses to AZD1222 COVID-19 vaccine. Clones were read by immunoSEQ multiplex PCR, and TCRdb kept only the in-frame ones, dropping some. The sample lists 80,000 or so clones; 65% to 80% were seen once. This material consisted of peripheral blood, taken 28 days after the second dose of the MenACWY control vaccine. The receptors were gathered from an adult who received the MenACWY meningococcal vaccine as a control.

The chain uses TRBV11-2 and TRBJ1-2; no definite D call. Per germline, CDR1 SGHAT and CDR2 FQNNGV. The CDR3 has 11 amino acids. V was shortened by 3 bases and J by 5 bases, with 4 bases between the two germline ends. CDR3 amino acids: CASSLGYGYTF. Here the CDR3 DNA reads TGTGCCAGCAGCTTGGGTTATGGCTACACCTTC.

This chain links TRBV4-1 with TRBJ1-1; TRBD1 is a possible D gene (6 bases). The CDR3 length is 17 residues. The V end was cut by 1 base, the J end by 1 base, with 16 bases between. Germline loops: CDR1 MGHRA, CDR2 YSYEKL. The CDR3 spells CASSQGGLEGRNTEAFF. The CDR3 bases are TGCGCCAGCAGCCAAGGGGGGCTAGAGGGGCGGAACACTGAAGCTTTCTTT.

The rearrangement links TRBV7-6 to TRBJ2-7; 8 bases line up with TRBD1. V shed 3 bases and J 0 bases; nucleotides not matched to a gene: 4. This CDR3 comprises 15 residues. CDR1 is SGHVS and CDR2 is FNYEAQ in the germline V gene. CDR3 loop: CASSLNRGSSYEQYF. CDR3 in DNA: TGTGCCAGCAGCTTGAACAGGGGGAGCTCCTACGAGCAGTACTTC.

CDR3 nucleotide sequence: TGTGCCAGCAGTTACGGCCGGGGCCCCTCGGAAAAACTGTTTTTT. Translated, it gives CASSYGRGPSEKLFF. The rearrangement joins TRBV6-2 or TRBV6-3 to TRBJ1-4; D might be TRBD1 (5 bases). CDR3 size: 15 residues. CDR1 is MNHEY and CDR2 is SVGEGT in the germline V gene. V lost 2 bases to trimming and J lost 8 bases, with 15 bases between them.

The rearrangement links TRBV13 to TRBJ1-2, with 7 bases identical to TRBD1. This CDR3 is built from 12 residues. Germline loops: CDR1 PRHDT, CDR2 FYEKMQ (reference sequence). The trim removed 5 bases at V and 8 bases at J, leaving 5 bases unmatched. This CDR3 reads CASSTGARGYTF. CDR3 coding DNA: TGTGCCAGCAGCACAGGGGCCAGGGGCTACACCTTC. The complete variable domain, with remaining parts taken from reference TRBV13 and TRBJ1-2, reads AAGVIQSPRHLIKEKRETATLKCYPIPRHDTVYWYQQGPGQDPQFLISFYEKMQSDKGSIPDRFSAQQFSDYHSELNMSSLELGDSALYFCASSTGARGYTFGSGTRLTVV.

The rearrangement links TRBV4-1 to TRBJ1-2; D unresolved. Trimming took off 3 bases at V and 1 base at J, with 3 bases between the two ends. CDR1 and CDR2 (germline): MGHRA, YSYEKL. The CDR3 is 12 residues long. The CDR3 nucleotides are TGCGCCAGCAGCCAGGATAACTATGGCTACACCTTC. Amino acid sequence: CASSQDNYGYTF.

CDR3 sequence: CASSLRSSGFTESSYNEQFF. The CDR3 nucleotides read TGTGCCAGCAGCTTAAGGTCCAGCGGGTTCACCGAGAGCTCCTACAATGAGCAGTTCTTC. The rearrangement uses TRBV7-3 and TRBJ2-1, with TRBD2 as a possible D gene (6 bases). Trimming cost V 1 base and J 0 bases, with 22 bases left between them. This CDR3 has 20 amino acids. Germline CDR1 reads SGHTA; CDR2 reads FQGTGA. The variable domain in full, completed from reference TRBV7-3 and TRBJ2-1, reads GAGVSQTPSNKVTEKGKYVELRCDPISGHTALYWYRQSLGQGPEFLIYFQGTGAADDSGLPNDRFFAVRPEGSVSTLKIQRTERGDSAVYLCASSLRSSGFTESSYNEQFFGPGTRLTVL.

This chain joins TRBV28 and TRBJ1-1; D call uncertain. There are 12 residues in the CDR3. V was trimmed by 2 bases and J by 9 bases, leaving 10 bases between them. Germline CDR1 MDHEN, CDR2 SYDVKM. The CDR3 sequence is CASSLNGLKAFF. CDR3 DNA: TGTGCCAGCAGTTTAAATGGCCTTAAAGCTTTCTTT.